This TCR beta chain is drawn from a study of T-cell memory formation after mild COVID-19. Notes on the study in general: While clones contracting from day 15 to 85 were balanced between CD4 and CD8, later expanders leaned CD4+. The study detected some responding clones in pre-infection memory, suggesting cross-reactive memory joined.

A remark on this clonotype: Antigen specificity is unknown.

TCRdb analysed the 5' RACE reads with MiXCR anew, one entry per CDR3 protein. The sample holds approximately 300,000 distinct CDR3 sequences; less than 20% are singletons and the top ten take under 25%. Sequenced sample: PBMCs or a T cell subset sorted from them (not recorded which). The clonotype originates from a man younger than 35 who had mild COVID-19 (a few samples of this study predate the infection). Cell type and time point are not known.

This chain's CDR3 is CSARARRGNYGYTF. The CDR3 DNA reads TGCAGTGCTAGAGCCAGGCGGGGTAACTATGGCTACACCTTC. This rearrangement joins TRBV20-1 to TRBJ1-2; D gene ambiguous. V gave up 1 base and J gave up 1 base, with 10 bases separating them. This CDR3 is 14 amino acids long. The germline CDR1 and CDR2 sequences are DFQATT and SNEGSKA (reference sequence).